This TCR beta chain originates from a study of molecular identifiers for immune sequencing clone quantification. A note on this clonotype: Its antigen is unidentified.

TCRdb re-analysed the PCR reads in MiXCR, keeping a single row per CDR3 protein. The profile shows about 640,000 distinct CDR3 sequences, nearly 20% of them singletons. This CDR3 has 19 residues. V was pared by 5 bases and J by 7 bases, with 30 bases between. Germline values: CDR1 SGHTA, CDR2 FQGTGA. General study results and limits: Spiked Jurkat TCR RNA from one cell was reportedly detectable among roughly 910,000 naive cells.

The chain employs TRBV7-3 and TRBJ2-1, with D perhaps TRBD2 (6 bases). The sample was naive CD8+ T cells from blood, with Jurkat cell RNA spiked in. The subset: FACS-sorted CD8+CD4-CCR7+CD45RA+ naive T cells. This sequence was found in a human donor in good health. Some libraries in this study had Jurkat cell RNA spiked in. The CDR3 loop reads CASSPLGAIGRSSRNEQFF. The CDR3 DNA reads TGTGCCAGCAGCCCATTGGGCGCGATAGGGAGGTCGTCGAGGAATGAGCAGTTCTTC.